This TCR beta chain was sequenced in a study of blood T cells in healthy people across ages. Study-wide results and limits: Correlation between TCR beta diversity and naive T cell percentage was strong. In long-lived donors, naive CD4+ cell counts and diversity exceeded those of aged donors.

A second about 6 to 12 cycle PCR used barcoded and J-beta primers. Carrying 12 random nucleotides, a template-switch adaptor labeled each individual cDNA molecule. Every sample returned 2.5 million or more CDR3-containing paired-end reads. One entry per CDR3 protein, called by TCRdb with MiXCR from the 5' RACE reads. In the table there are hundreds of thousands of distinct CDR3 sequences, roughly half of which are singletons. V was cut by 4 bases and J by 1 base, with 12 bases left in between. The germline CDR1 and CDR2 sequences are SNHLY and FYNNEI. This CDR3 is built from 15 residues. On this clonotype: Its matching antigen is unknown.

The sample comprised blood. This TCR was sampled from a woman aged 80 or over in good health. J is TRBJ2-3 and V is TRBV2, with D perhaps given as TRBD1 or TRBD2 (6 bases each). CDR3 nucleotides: TGTGCCAGCAGTGTACAGGGAGGAGGCACAGATACGCAGTATTTT. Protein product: CASSVQGGGTDTQYF.